A selection of T cell receptor beta chains follows, all from one sample in a study of blood T cell repertoires in COVID-19. The method was immunoSEQ multiplex PCR; TCRdb's version includes in-frame clones alone and lacks a portion of them. The sample holds around 250,000 clones, approximately 87% seen once. Source material: peripheral blood. These receptors all stem from a man aged 55 to 69 with acute or convalescent COVID-19. CDR3s include the opening cysteine and the closing phenylalanine or tryptophan. D genes are given only for firm matches. The size of a clone is reported for some rows only, either as once, few or many, or as a class for expanded clones.

abundance	v_gene	d_gene	j_gene	CDR3nt	CDR3aa
NA	TRBV6-6	TRBD2	TRBJ2-7	TGTGCCAGCGGACTAGCGGGATCGTACGAGCAGTACTTC	CASGLAGSYEQYF
NA	TRBV28	TRBD1	TRBJ1-6	TGTGCCAGCAAGTCCGACGGGACAGGGTATTCACCCCTCCACTTT	CASKSDGTGYSPLHF
NA	TRBV4-3	NA	TRBJ1-4	TGCGCCAGCAGCCAAGAACTGGGGGCGAGGTTAACTAATGAAAAACTGTTTTTT	CASSQELGARLTNEKLFF
NA	TRBV5-4	NA	TRBJ2-2	TGTGCCTTGGCAGGGGAGAACACCGGGGAGCTGTTTTTT	CALAGENTGELFF
NA	TRBV9	NA	TRBJ1-1	TGTGCCAGCAGCGTTAGGGGAGGTCGGGAGCCCACTGAAGCTTTCTTT	CASSVRGGREPTEAFF
NA	TRBV7-9	TRBD2	TRBJ2-5	TGTGCCAGCAGCCGCGGAGGACAGCGGGAGGGTAGAGAGACCCAGTACTTC	CASSRGGQREGRETQYF
once	TRBV28	TRBD2	TRBJ2-1	TGTGCCAGCAGTTTAGCGGGAGTTTCGTACAATGAGCAGTTCTTC	CASSLAGVSYNEQFF
NA	TRBV19	TRBD1	TRBJ2-7	TGTGCCAGTAGTTTACGGACAGGAGTCTCCTACGAGCAGTACTTC	CASSLRTGVSYEQYF
NA	TRBV24-1	NA	TRBJ1-1	TGTGCCACCAGTGATAGGAGGAGCGGTACTGAAGCTTTCTTT	CATSDRRSGTEAFF
NA	TRBV11-2	TRBD1	TRBJ1-4	TGTGCCAGCAGCTCGGGACAGGGGGTACGAAATGAAAAACTGTTTTTT	CASSSGQGVRNEKLFF
once	TRBV5-1	TRBD2	TRBJ2-7	TGCGCCAGCAGCTTGTGGCCCCCGACTAGCGGGACCTCCTACGAGCAGTACTTC	CASSLWPPTSGTSYEQYF
NA	TRBV28	NA	TRBJ1-5	TGTGCCATACGGGGGGTGGGTCAGCCCCAGCATTTT	CAIRGVGQPQHF
NA	TRBV7-2	NA	TRBJ2-1	TGTGCCAGCAGCTTAGCGCCGAAGGGGGAGCAGTTCTTC	CASSLAPKGEQFF
NA	TRBV24-1	NA	TRBJ2-1	TGTGCCACCAGTGAAACGGCAGGGTGGCATGAGCAGTTCTTC	CATSETAGWHEQFF
NA	TRBV12-5	TRBD2	TRBJ2-7	TGTGCTAGTGGTTTGGGGACTAGCGGACTACGGGAGCAGTACTTC	CASGLGTSGLREQYF
NA	TRBV28	NA	TRBJ1-2	TGTGCCAGCAGGGGTTCAGGTTCGGGCTACACCTTC	CASRGSGSGYTF
NA	TRBV6-5	NA	TRBJ2-2	TGTGCCACCTCACAACACACCGGGGAGCTGTTTTTT	CATSQHTGELFF
NA	TRBV19	TRBD1	TRBJ1-5	TGTGCCAGTAGCATCAGGGGGGTTGGCAATCAGCCCCAGCATTTT	CASSIRGVGNQPQHF
NA	TRBV10-3	TRBD2	TRBJ2-3	TGTGCCATCAGGGCTAGCGGGAGTACCCGTAGCACAGATACGCAGTATTTT	CAIRASGSTRSTDTQYF
once	TRBV14	NA	TRBJ2-7	TGTGCCAGCAGCCAAGACGATGGATTCCGAGGGAACGAGCAGTACTTC	CASSQDDGFRGNEQYF
NA	TRBV9	NA	TRBJ1-2	TGTGCCAGCAGCGTAGACGAGGGTACCTATGGCTACACCTTC	CASSVDEGTYGYTF
NA	TRBV5-4	NA	TRBJ2-7	TGTGCCAGCAGCCTATACAGGGTCTCGGGCGAGCAGTACTTC	CASSLYRVSGEQYF
NA	TRBV5-4	NA	TRBJ2-1	TGTGCCAGCAGTATGAGGGTGGGGTACAATGAGCAGTTCTTC	CASSMRVGYNEQFF
NA	TRBV19	NA	TRBJ1-1	TGTGCCAGTAGTATAGGACCCAGGGGAGACACTGAAGCTTTCTTT	CASSIGPRGDTEAFF
NA	TRBV3-1/TRBV3-2	TRBD2	TRBJ2-3	TGTGCCAGCAGCCAAGATAGGGCGGGAGAGAGTACGCAGTATTTT	CASSQDRAGESTQYF
NA	TRBV11-3	TRBD2	TRBJ2-1	TGTGCCAGCAGCTTAAAAGCGGGGGGCAATGAGCAGTTCTTC	CASSLKAGGNEQFF
NA	TRBV7-7	TRBD1	TRBJ2-7	TGTGCTAGCAGCCTCGACAGGGTCGGGGAGCAGTACTTC	CASSLDRVGEQYF
NA	TRBV5-4	NA	TRBJ1-6	TGTGCCAGCAGCTTGCGGGGAGCACATTCACCCCTCCACTTT	CASSLRGAHSPLHF
once	TRBV28	NA	TRBJ1-2	TGTGCCAGCAGTTTTTGGTCTTCAGACTTCAATGGCTACACCTTC	CASSFWSSDFNGYTF
once	TRBV12-3/TRBV12-4	NA	TRBJ2-1	TGTGCCAGCAGTCCAGTGGACAATGAGCAGTTCTTC	CASSPVDNEQFF
NA	TRBV24-1	NA	TRBJ2-5	TGTGCCACCAGTGAAGACTTAGAAGAGACCCAGTACTTC	CATSEDLEETQYF
NA	TRBV5-4	TRBD2	TRBJ2-2	TGTGCCAGCAGCTTAATCCGTGGGGGGGGAGGCACCGGGGAGCTGTTTTTT	CASSLIRGGGGTGELFF